This T cell receptor beta chain was retrieved from a study of response to subunit inactivated influenza vaccine. In its sample, this clonotype was seen a few times. Antigen specificity is unknown. Study-wide findings and caveats: The authors suggested that every seasonal influenza vaccination recruits few new T cells.

One entry per CDR3 protein, called by TCRdb with MiXCR from the RT-PCR reads. The repertoire holds hundreds of thousands of distinct CDR3 sequences, with approximately 14% as singletons. Germline V gene sequence: CDR1 DFQATT, CDR2 SNEGSKA (reference sequence). The CDR3 runs 14 residues. Trimming took off 0 bases at V and 3 bases at J, with 11 bases between the two ends. The TCR originated in a man aged 45-65 years who received an inactivated influenza vaccine. Specimen: PBMCs from blood, collected approximately 13 days after vaccination. The rearrangement links TRBV20-1 to TRBJ1-2, with unresolved D. The CDR3 DNA follows: TGCAGTGCTAGAGATCCGCTAGGGCACTATGGCTACACCTTC. Its translation: CSARDPLGHYGYTF.